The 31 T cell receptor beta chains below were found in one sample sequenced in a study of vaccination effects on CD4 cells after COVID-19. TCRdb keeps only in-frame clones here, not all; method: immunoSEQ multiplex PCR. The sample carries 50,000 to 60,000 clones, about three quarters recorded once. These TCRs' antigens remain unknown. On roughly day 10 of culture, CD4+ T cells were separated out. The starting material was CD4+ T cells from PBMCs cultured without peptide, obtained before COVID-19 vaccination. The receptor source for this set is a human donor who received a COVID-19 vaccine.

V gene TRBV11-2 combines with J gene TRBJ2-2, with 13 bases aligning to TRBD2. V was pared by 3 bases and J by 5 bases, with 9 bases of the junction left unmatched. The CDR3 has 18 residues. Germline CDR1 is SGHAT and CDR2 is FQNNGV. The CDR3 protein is CASSFKPGLAGRTGELFF. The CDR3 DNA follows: TGTGCCAGCAGCTTTAAGCCGGGACTAGCGGGGCGGACCGGGGAGCTGTTTTTT. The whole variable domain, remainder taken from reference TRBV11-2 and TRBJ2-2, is EAGVAQSPRYKIIEKRQSVAFWCNPISGHATLYWYQQILGQGPKLLIQFQNNGVVDDSQLPKDRFSAERLKGVDSTLKIQPAKLEDSAVYLCASSFKPGLAGRTGELFFGEGSRLTVL.

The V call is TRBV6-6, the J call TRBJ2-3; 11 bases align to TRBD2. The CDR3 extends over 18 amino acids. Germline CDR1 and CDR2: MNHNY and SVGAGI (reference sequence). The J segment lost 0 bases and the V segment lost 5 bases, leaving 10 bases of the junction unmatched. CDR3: CASSPTSGGVSSTDTQYF. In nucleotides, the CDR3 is TGTGCCAGCAGTCCTACTAGCGGGGGCGTTTCTAGCACAGATACGCAGTATTTT.

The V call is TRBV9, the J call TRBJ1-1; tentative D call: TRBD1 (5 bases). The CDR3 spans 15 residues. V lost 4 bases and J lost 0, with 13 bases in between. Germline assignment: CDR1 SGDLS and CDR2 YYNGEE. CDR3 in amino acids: CASSIGGTLNTEAFF. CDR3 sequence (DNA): TGTGCCAGCAGCATAGGCGGGACTCTGAACACTGAAGCTTTCTTT.

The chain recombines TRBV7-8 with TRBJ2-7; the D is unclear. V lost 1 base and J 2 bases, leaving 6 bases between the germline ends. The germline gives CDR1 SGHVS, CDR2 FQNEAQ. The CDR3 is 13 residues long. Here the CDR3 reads CASSLDRAYEQYV. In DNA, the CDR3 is TGTGCCAGCAGCTTAGATAGGGCCTACGAGCAGTACGTC.

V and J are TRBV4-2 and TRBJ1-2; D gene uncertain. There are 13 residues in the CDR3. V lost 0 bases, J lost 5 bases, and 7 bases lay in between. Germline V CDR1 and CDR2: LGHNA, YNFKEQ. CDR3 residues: CASSQDGRYGYTF. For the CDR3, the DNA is TGTGCCAGCAGCCAAGATGGGAGATATGGCTACACCTTC.

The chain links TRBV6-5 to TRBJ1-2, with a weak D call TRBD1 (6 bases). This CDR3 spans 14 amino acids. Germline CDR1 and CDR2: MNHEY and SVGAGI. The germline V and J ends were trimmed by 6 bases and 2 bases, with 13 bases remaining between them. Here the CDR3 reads CASSYTGSNYGYTF. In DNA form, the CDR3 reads TGTGCCAGCAGCTATACAGGGTCGAACTATGGCTACACCTTC.

The CDR3 region is CASQAGQGLETQYF. CDR3 sequence (DNA): TGTGCCAGCCAGGCAGGACAGGGGTTAGAGACCCAGTACTTC. The chain has TRBV18 and TRBJ2-5; the match to TRBD1 covers 9 bases. V was clipped by 8 bases and J by 4 bases; unmatched bases: 8. Germline values: CDR1 KGHSH, CDR2 LQKENI. The CDR3 consists of 14 residues.

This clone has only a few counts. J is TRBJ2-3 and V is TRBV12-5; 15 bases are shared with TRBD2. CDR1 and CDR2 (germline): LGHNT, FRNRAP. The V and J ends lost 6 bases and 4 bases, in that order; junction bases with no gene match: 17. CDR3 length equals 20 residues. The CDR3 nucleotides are TGTGCTAGTGGCCCTACCGGACTAGCGGGGGGGCCTGGAGGGGCAGATACGCAGTATTTT. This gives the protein CASGPTGLAGGPGGADTQYF.

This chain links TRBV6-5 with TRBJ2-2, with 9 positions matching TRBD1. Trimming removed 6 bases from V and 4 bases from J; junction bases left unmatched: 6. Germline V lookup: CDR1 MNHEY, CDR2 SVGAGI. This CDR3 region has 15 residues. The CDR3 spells CASRTGGAGTGELFF. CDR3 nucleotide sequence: TGTGCCAGCAGAACAGGGGGCGCCGGCACCGGGGAGCTGTTTTTT.

The chain's CDR3 is CASSFGQPMNTEAFF. DNA of the CDR3: TGTGCCAGCAGTTTCGGACAGCCGATGAACACTGAAGCTTTCTTT. V is TRBV6-2 or TRBV6-3 and J is TRBJ1-1, with D perhaps matching TRBD1 (6 bases). The CDR3 is made up of 15 amino acids. Germline CDR1 is MNHEY and CDR2 is SVGEGT. V was shortened by 4 bases and J by 0 bases, with 12 bases between the two germline ends.

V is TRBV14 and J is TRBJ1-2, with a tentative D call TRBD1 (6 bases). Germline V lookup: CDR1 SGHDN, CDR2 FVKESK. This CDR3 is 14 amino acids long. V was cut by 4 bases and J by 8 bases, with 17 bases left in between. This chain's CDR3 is CASSRQTGLMGYTF. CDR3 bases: TGTGCCAGCAGCCGACAAACAGGGCTAATGGGCTACACCTTC.

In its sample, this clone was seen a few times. The CDR3 sequence: CASSQDRDSFYEKLFF. CDR3 DNA: TGTGCCAGCAGCCAAGACCGGGACAGCTTCTATGAAAAACTGTTTTTT. The chain joins TRBV7-2 to TRBJ1-4, with TRBD1 identical over 7 bases. The CDR3 has 16 amino acids. Germline CDR1 is SGHTA and CDR2 is FQGNSA. With V trimmed by 5 bases and J by 6 bases, 12 bases remained unmatched.

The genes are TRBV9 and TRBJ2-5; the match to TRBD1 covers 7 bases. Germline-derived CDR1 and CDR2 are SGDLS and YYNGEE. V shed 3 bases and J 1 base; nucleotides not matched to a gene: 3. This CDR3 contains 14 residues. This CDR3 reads CASSGWDSQETQYF. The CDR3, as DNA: TGTGCCAGCAGCGGGTGGGACAGCCAAGAGACCCAGTACTTC.

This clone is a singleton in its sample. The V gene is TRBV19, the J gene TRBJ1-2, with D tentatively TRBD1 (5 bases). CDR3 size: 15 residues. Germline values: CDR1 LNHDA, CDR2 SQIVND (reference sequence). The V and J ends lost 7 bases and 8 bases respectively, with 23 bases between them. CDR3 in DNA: TGTGCCAGTACCCAAAGGGGAAGCCAGACGGGAGGCTACACCTTC. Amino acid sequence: CASTQRGSQTGGYTF.

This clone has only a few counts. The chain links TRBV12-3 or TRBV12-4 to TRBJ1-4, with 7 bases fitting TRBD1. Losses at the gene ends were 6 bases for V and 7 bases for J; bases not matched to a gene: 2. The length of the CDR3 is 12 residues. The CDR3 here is CASRTGFEKLFF. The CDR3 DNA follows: TGTGCCAGCAGGACAGGGTTTGAAAAACTGTTTTTT.

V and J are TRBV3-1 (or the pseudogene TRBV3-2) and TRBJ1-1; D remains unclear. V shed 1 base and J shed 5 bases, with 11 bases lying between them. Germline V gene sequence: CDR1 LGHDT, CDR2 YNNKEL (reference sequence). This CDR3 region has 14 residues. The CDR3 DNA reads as TGTGCCAGCAGCCAAGTTTTCGGAAAAACTGAAGCTTTCTTT. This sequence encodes CASSQVFGKTEAFF.

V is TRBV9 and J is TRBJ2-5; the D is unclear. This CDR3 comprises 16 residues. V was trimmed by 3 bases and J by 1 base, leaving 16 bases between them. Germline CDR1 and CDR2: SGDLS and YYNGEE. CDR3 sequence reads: CASSAVPLASQETQYF. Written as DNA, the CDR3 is TGTGCCAGCAGCGCCGTCCCCCTCGCGAGCCAAGAGACCCAGTACTTC. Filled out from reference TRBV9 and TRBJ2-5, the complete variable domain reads DSGVTQTPKHLITATGQRVTLRCSPRSGDLSVYWYQQSLDQGLQFLIQYYNGEERAKGNILERFSAQQFPDLHSELNLSSLELGDSALYFCASSAVPLASQETQYFGPGTRLLVL.

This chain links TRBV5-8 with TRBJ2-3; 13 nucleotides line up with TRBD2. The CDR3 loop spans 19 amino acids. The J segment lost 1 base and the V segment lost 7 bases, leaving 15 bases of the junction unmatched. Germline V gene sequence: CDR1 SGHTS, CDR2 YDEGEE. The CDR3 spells CASPQGLAGIPGGTDTQYF. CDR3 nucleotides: TGTGCCAGCCCCCAGGGACTAGCGGGGATACCCGGGGGCACAGATACGCAGTATTTT. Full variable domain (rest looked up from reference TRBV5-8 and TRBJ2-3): EAGVTQSPTHLIKTRGQQATLRCSPISGHTSVYWYQQALGLGLQFLLWYDEGEERNRGNFPPRFSGRQFPNYSSELNVNALELEDSALYLCASPQGLAGIPGGTDTQYFGPGTRLTVL.

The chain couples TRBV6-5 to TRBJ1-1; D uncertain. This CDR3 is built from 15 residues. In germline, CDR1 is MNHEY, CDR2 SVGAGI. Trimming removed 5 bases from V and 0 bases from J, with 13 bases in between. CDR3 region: CASSRVDVMNTEAFF. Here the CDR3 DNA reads TGTGCCAGCAGTCGAGTAGATGTCATGAACACTGAAGCTTTCTTT.

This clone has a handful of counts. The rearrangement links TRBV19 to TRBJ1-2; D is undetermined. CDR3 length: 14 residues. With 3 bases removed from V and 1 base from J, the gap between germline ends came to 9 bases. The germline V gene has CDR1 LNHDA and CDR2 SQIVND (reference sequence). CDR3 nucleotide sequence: TGTGCCAGTAGTATGGAACGGAGTAACTATGGCTACACCTTC. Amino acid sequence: CASSMERSNYGYTF. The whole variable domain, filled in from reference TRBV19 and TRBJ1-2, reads DGGITQSPKYLFRKEGQNVTLSCEQNLNHDAMYWYRQDPGQGLRLIYYSQIVNDFQKGDIAEGYSVSREKKESFPLTVTSAQKNPTAFYLCASSMERSNYGYTFGSGTRLTVV.

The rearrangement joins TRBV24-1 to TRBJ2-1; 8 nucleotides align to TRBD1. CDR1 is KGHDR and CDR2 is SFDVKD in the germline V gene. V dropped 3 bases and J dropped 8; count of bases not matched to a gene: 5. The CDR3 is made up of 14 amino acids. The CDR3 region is CATSDARGPDEQFF. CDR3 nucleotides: TGTGCCACCAGTGATGCCAGGGGGCCGGATGAGCAGTTCTTC.

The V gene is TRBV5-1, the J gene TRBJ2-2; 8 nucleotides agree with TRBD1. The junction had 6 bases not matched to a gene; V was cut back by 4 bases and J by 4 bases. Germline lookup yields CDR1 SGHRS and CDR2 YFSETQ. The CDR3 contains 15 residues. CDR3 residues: CASSTYRGSTGELFF. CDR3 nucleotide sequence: TGCGCCAGCAGCACCTACAGGGGGAGCACCGGGGAGCTGTTTTTT.

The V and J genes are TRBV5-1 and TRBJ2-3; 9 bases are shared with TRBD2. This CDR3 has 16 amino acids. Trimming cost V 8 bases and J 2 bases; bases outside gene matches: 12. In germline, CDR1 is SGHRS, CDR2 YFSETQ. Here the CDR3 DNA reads TGCGCCAGTAAATTGGGACTAGCAGTCCCCACAGATACGCAGTATTTT. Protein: CASKLGLAVPTDTQYF.

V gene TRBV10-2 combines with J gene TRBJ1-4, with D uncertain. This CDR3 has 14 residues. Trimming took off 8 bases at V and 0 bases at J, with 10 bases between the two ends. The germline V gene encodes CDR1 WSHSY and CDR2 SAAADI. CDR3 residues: CASRLTATNEKLFF. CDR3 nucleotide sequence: TGCGCCAGCCGCTTGACTGCAACTAATGAAAAACTGTTTTTT.

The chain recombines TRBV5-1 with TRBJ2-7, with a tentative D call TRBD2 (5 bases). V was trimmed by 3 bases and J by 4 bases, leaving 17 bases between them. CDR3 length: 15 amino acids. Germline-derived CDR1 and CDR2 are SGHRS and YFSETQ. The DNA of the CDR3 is TGCGCCAGCAGCTCCGATGGGAGCAACCAATACGAGCAGTACGTC. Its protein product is CASSSDGSNQYEQYV.

CDR3 region: CASSPEPTDYYGYTF. The CDR3 nucleotides read TGTGCCAGCAGCCCGGAACCGACAGATTACTATGGCTACACCTTC. The chain joins TRBV5-6 to TRBJ1-2; D might be TRBD1 (5 bases). The CDR3 spans 15 residues. The ends were cut back, 4 bases at V and 3 bases at J, with 16 bases in the middle. Germline CDR1 and CDR2: SGHDT and YYEEEE. Complete variable domain (other parts from reference TRBV5-6 and TRBJ1-2): DAGVTQSPTHLIKTRGQQVTLRCSPKSGHDTVSWYQQALGQGPQFIFQYYEEEERQRGNFPDRFSGHQFPNYSSELNVNALLLGDSALYLCASSPEPTDYYGYTFGSGTRLTVV.

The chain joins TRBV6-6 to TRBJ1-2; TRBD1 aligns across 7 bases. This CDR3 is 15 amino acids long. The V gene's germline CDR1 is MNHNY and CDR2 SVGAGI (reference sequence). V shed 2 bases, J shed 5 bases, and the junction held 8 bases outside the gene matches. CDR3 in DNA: TGTGCCAGCAGTTACCCTAGGACAGGCGGGTATGGCTACACCTTC. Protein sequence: CASSYPRTGGYGYTF.

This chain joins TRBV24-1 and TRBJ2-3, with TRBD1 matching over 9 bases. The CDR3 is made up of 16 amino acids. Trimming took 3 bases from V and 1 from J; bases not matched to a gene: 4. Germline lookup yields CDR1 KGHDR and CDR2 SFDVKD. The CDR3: CATSDPTGGGTDTQYF. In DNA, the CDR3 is TGTGCCACCAGTGATCCGACAGGGGGAGGCACAGATACGCAGTATTTT.

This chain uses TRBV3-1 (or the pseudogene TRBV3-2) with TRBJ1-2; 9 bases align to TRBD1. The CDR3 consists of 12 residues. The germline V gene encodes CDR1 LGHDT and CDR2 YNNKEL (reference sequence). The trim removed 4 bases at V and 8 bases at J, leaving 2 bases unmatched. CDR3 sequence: CASSRQGEGYTF. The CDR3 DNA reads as TGTGCCAGCAGCCGACAGGGGGAAGGCTACACCTTC.

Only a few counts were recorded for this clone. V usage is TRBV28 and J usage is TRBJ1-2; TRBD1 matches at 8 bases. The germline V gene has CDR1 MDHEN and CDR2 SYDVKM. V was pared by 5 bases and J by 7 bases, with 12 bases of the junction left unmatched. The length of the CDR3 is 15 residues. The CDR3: CASSPPSAGQGGYTF. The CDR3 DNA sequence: TGTGCCAGCAGTCCTCCATCCGCAGGACAGGGTGGCTACACCTTC.

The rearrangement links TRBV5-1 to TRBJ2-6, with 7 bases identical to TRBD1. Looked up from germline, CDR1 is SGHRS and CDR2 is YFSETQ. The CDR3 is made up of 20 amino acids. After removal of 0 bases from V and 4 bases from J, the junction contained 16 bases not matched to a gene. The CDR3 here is CASSLALPGQALSGANVLTF. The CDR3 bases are TGCGCCAGCAGCTTGGCCCTACCCGGACAGGCTCTCTCCGGGGCCAACGTCCTGACTTTC. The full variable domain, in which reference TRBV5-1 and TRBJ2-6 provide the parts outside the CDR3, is KAGVTQTPRYLIKTRGQQVTLSCSPISGHRSVSWYQQTPGQGLQFLFEYFSETQRNKGNFPGRFSGRQFSNSRSEMNVSTLELGDSALYLCASSLALPGQALSGANVLTFGAGSRLTVL.